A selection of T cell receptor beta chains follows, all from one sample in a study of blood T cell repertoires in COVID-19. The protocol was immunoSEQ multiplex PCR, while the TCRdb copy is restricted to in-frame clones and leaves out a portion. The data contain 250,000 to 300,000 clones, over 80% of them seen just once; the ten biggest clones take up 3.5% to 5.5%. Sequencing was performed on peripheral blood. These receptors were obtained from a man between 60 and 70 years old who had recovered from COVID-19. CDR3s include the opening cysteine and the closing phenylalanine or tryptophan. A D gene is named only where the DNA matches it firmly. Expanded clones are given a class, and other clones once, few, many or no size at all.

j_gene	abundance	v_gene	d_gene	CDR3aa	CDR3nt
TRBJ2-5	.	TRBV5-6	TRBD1	CASSLGQGNQETQYF	TGTGCCAGCAGCCTGGGACAGGGGAACCAAGAGACCCAGTACTTC
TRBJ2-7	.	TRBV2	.	CASRAENYEQYF	TGTGCCAGCAGGGCGGAGAACTACGAGCAGTACTTC
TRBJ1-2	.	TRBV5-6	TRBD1	CASSGPQGAPHGYTF	TGTGCCAGCAGCGGGCCACAGGGGGCGCCGCATGGCTACACCTTC
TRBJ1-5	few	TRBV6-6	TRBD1	CASSYFTGDLEPQHF	TGTGCCAGCAGTTACTTTACAGGGGATTTGGAGCCCCAGCATTTT
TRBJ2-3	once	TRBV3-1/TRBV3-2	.	CASSQGPSASTDTQYF	TGTGCCAGCAGCCAAGGGCCAAGTGCTAGCACAGATACGCAGTATTTT
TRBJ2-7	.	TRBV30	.	CAWRDFNEQYF	TGTGCCTGGAGGGACTTCAACGAGCAGTACTTC
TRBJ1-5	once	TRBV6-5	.	CASSENQPQHF	TGTGCCAGCAGCGAGAATCAGCCCCAGCATTTT
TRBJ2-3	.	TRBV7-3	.	CASSHGPYTDTQYF	TGTGCCAGCAGTCACGGTCCCTACACAGATACGCAGTATTTT
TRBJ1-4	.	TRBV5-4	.	CASSSRTEMGANEKLFF	TGTGCCAGCAGCAGCCGGACAGAGATGGGGGCTAATGAAAAACTGTTTTTT
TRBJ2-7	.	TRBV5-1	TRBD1	CASSLAPGQAAYEQYF	TGCGCCAGCAGCTTGGCCCCGGGACAGGCTGCCTACGAGCAGTACTTC
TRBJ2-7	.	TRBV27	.	CASSLWAGYEQYF	TGTGCCAGCAGTTTATGGGCAGGCTACGAGCAGTACTTC
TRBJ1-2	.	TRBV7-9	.	CASSYRDSANYGYTF	TGTGCCAGCAGCTACAGGGATTCTGCTAACTATGGCTACACCTTC
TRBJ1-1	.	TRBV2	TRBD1	CASRDRGNTEAFF	TGTGCCAGCAGGGACAGGGGGAACACTGAAGCTTTCTTT
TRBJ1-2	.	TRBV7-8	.	CASSARGIDYGYTF	TGTGCCAGCAGCGCCAGGGGTATTGACTATGGCTACACCTTC
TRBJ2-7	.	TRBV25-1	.	CASSVAWGGHEQYF	TGTGCCAGCAGTGTCGCGTGGGGAGGCCACGAGCAGTACTTC
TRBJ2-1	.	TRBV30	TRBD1	CAWRPGQGLHNEQFF	TGTGCCTGGAGACCGGGACAGGGGCTTCATAATGAGCAGTTCTTC
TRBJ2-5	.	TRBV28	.	CASSVGKAGPETQYF	TGTGCCAGCAGTGTCGGGAAGGCGGGGCCGGAGACCCAGTACTTC
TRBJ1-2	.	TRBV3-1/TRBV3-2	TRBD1	CASSHDRANGYTF	TGTGCCAGCAGCCACGACAGGGCGAATGGCTACACCTTC
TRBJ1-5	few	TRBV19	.	CASSIGGTQNQPQHF	TGTGCCAGTAGTATCGGTGGGACACAAAATCAGCCCCAGCATTTT
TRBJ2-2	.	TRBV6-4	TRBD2	CASSRTSGGANTGELFF	TGTGCCAGCAGCAGAACTAGCGGGGGGGCGAACACCGGGGAGCTGTTTTTT
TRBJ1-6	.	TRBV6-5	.	CASSPRGANSPLHF	TGTGCCAGCAGTCCCCGGGGGGCTAATTCACCCCTCCACTTT
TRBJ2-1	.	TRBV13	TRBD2	CASSLTWEGLKNREQFF	TGTGCCAGCAGCCTGACGTGGGAGGGCCTCAAAAATCGTGAGCAGTTCTTC
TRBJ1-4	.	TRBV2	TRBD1	CASSVYRGRYEKLFF	TGTGCCAGCAGTGTCTACAGGGGGCGGTATGAAAAACTGTTTTTT